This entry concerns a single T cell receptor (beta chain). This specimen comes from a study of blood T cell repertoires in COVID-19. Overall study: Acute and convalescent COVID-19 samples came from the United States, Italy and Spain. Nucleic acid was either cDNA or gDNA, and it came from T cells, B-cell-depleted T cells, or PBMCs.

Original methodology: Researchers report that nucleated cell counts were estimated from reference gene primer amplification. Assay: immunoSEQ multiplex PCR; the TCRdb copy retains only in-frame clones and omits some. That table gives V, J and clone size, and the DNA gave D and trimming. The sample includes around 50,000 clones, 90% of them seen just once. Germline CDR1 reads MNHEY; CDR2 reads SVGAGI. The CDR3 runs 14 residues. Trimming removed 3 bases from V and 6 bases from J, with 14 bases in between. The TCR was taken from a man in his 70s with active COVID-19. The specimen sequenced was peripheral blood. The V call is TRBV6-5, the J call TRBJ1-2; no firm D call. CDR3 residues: CASSYSGERNGYTF. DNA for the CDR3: TGTGCCAGCAGTTATTCCGGGGAAAGGAATGGCTACACCTTC.